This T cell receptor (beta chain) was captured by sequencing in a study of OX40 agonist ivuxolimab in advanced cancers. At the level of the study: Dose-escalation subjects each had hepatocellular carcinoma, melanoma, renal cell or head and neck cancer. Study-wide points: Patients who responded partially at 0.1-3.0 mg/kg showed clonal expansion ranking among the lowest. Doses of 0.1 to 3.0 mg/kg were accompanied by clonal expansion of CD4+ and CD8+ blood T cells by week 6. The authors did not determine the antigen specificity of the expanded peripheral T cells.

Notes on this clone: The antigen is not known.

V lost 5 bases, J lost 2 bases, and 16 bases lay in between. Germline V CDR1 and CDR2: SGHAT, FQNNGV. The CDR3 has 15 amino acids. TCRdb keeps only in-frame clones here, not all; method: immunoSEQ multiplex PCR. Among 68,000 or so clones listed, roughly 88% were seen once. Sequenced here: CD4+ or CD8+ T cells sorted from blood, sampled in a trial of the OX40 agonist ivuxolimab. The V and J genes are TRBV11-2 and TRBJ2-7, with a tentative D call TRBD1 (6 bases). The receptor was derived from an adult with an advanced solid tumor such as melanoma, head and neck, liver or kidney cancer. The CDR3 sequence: CASSDARGLAYEQYF. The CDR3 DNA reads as TGTGCCAGCAGCGACGCCAGGGGTCTCGCCTACGAGCAGTACTTC.